This T cell receptor (beta chain) was sequenced for a study of blood T cell repertoires in COVID-19. TCRdb keeps only in-frame clones here, not all; method: immunoSEQ multiplex PCR. The sample lists 160,000 or so clones; roughly 82% were seen once. The CDR3 runs 16 residues. J was trimmed by 0 bases and V by 2 bases; bases with no gene match: 2. Germline V gene data show CDR1 as SNHLY and CDR2 as FYNNEI. This sequence was found in a woman aged 45-60 years with acute or convalescent COVID-19. V gene TRBV2 combines with J gene TRBJ2-2, with TRBD2 matching over 8 bases. The material sequenced was peripheral blood. CDR3 bases: TGTGCCAGCAGTGAACCACTAGCGGCGAACACCGGGGAGCTGTTTTTT. This translates into CASSEPLAANTGELFF.